Described below is a single T cell receptor beta chain sequence and its context. Its antigen is currently unknown. The TCR alpha and TCR beta cDNA libraries, bearing sample barcodes and UMIs, were generated by 5'RACE using constant-segment primers. TCRdb used MiXCR to reprocess the 5' RACE reads, holding one entry per CDR3 protein. This table holds a few hundred thousand distinct CDR3 sequences, 16% found once. The sample comes from a study of T-cell memory formation after mild COVID-19. The overall study: Largely donor-specific sequence clusters came from two donors.

Study-wide results and limits: CD4+ contracting clones were mainly CM and EM; CD8+ ones, EMRA. Pre-infection memory already had some responding clones, implying cross-reactive memory joined.

CDR3 length: 14 residues. CDR1 and CDR2 from the germline V gene are SGHNT and YYREEE (reference sequence). With V trimmed by 2 bases and J by 7 bases, 3 bases remained unmatched. The source is a man aged 18 to 30 who had mild COVID-19 (a few samples of this study predate the infection). Cell type and time point are not known. The chain joins TRBV5-4 to TRBJ1-4, with 9 bases aligning to TRBD1. The sequenced sample was PBMCs or a T cell subset sorted from them (not recorded which). The chain's CDR3 is CASSLQGATEKLFF. CDR3 nucleotide sequence: TGTGCCAGCAGCTTACAGGGGGCAACTGAAAAACTGTTTTTT. Variable domain in full (rest from reference TRBV5-4 and TRBJ1-4): ETGVTQSPTHLIKTRGQQVTLRCSSQSGHNTVSWYQQALGQGPQFIFQYYREEENGRGNFPPRFSGLQFPNYSSELNVNALELDDSALYLCASSLQGATEKLFFGSGTQLSVL.